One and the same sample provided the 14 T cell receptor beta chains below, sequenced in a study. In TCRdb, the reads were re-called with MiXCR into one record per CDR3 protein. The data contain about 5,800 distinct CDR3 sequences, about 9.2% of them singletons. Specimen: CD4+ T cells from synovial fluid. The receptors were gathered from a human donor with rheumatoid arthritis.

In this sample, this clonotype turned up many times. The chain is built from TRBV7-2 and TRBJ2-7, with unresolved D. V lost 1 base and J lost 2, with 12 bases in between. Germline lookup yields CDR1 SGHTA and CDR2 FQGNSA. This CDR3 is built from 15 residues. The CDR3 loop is CASSLGATTTYEQYF. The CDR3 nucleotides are TGTGCCAGCAGCTTAGGGGCGACAACCACCTACGAGCAGTACTTC.

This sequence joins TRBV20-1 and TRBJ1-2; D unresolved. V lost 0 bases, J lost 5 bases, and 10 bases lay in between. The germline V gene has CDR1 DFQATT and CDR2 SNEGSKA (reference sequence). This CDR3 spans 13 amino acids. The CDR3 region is CSAREGGGYGYTF. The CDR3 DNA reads TGCAGTGCTAGAGAGGGCGGCGGGTATGGCTACACCTTC.

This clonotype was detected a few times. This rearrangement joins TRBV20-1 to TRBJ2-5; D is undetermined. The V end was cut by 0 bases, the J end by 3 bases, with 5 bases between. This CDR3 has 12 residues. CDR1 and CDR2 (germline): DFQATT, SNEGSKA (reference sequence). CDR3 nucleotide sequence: TGCAGTGCTAGAGATCAGGAAGAGACCCAGTACTTC. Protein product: CSARDQEETQYF.

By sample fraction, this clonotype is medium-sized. The CDR3 bases are TGTGCCAGCAGTTTTGGGGGTAACTATGGCTACACCTTC. Residues: CASSFGGNYGYTF. V usage is TRBV27 and J usage is TRBJ1-2; D is possibly TRBD1 (5 bases). CDR3 length: 13 residues. Per germline, CDR1 MNHEY and CDR2 SMNVEV (reference sequence). The V end lost 3 bases, the J end lost 1 base, and 6 bases lay between the germline ends.

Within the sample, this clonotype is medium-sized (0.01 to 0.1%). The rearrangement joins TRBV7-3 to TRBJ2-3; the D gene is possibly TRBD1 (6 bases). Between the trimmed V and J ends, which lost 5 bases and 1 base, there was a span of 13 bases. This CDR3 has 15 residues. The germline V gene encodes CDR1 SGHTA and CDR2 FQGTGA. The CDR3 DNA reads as TGTGCCAGCAGCCGTTTGGGGGCGGGCACAGATACGCAGTATTTT. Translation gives CASSRLGAGTDTQYF.

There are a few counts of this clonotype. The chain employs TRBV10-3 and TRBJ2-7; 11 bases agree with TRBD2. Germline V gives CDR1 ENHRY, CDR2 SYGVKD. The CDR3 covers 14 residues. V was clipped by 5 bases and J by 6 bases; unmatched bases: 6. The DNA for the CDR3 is TGTGCCATCAGTACTAGCGGGAGAATAGGCGAGCAGTACTTC. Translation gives CAISTSGRIGEQYF.

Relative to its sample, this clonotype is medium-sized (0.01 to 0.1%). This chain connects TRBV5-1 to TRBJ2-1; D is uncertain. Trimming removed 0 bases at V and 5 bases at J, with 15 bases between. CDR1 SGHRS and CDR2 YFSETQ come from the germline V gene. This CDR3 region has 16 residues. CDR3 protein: CASSLGASLMHNEQFF. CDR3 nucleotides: TGCGCCAGCAGCTTGGGGGCTTCGCTGATGCACAATGAGCAGTTCTTC. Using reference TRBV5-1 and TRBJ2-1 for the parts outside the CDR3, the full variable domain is KAGVTQTPRYLIKTRGQQVTLSCSPISGHRSVSWYQQTPGQGLQFLFEYFSETQRNKGNFPGRFSGRQFSNSRSEMNVSTLELGDSALYLCASSLGASLMHNEQFFGPGTRLTVL.

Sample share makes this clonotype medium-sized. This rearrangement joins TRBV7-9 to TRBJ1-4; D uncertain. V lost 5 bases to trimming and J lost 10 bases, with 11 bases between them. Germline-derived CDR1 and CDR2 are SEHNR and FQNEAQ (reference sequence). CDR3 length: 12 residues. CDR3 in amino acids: CASSQSDGKLFF. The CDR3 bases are TGTGCCAGCAGCCAATCAGATGGAAAACTGTTTTTT. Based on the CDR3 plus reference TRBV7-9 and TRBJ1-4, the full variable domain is DTGVSQNPRHKITKRGQNVTFRCDPISEHNRLYWYRQTLGQGPEFLTYFQNEAQLEKSRLLSDRFSAERPKGSFSTLEIQRTEQGDSAMYLCASSQSDGKLFFGSGTQLSVL.

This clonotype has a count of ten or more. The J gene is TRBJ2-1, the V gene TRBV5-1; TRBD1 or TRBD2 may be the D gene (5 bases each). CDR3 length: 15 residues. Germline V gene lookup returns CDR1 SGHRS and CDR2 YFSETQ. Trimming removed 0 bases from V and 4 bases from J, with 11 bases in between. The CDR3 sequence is CASSLAGTEYNEQFF. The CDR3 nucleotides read TGCGCCAGCAGCTTGGCCGGGACCGAATACAATGAGCAGTTCTTC. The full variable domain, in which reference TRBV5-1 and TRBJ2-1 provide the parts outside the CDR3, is KAGVTQTPRYLIKTRGQQVTLSCSPISGHRSVSWYQQTPGQGLQFLFEYFSETQRNKGNFPGRFSGRQFSNSRSEMNVSTLELGDSALYLCASSLAGTEYNEQFFGPGTRLTVL.

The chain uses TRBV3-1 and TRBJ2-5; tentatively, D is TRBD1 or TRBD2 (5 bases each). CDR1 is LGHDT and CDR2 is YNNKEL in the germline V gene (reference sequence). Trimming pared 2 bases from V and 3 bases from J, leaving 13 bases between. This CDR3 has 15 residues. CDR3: CASSQNSGLKETQYF. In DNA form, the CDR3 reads TGTGCCAGCAGCCAAAACTCGGGGCTCAAAGAGACCCAGTACTTC.

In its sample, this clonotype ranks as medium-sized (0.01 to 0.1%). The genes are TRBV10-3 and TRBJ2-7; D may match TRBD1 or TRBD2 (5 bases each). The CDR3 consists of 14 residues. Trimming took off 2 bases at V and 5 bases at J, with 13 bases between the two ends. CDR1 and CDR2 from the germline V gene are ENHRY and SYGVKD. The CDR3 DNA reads TGTGCCATCAGTGAGGGGGACCTGCACCACGAGCAGTACTTC. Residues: CAISEGDLHHEQYF.

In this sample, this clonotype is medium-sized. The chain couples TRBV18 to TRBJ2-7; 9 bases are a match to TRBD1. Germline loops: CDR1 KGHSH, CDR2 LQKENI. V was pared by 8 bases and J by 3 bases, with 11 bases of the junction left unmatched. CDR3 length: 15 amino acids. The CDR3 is CASQGSGTGFYEQYF. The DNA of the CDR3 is TGTGCCAGCCAGGGGAGCGGGACAGGGTTCTACGAGCAGTACTTC.

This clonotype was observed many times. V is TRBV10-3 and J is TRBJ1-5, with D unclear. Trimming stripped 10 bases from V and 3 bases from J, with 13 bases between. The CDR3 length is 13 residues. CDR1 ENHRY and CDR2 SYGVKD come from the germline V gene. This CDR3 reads CATTPELNQPQHF. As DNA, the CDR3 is TGTGCCACCACACCAGAGCTCAATCAGCCCCAGCATTTT.

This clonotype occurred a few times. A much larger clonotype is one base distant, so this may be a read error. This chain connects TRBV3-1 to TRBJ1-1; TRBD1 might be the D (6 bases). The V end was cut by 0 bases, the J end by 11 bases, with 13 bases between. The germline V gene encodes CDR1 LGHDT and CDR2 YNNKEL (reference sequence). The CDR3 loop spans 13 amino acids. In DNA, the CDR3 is TGTGCCAGCAGCCAAGATAGGAGGGGGGGGGCTTTCTTT. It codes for CASSQDRRGGAFF.